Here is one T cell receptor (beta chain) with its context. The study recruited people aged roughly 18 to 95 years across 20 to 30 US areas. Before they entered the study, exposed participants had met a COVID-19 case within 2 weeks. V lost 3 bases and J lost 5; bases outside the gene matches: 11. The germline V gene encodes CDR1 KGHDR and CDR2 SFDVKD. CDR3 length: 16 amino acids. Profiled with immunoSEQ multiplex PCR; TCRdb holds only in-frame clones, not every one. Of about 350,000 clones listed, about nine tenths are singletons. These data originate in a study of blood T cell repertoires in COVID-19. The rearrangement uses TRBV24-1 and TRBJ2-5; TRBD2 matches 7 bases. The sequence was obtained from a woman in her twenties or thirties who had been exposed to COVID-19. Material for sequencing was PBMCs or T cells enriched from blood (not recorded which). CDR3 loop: CATSDPLAALGETQYF. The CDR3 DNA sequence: TGTGCCACCAGTGATCCCCTAGCGGCTCTAGGGGAGACCCAGTACTTC.